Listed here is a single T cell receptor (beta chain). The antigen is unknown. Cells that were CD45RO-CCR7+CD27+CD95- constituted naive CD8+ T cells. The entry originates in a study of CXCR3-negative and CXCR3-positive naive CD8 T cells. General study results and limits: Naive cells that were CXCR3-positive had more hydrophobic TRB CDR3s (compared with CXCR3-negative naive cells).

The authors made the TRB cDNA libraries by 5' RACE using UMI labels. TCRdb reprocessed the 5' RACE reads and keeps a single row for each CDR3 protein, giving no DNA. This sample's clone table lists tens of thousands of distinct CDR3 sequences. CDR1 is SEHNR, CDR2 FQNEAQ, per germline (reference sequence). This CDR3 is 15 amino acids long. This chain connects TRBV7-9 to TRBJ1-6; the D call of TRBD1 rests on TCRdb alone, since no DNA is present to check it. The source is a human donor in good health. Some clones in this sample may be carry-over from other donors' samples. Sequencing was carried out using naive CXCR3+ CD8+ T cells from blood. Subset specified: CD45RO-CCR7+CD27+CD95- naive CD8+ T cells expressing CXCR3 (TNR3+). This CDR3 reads CASSPWADDNSPLHF.